The entry that follows covers one TCR beta chain sequence. The antigen remains unidentified. Trimming left V 1 base short and J 0 bases short, with 8 bases between. The CDR3 is 15 residues long. From germline, CDR1 is MNHNS and CDR2 SASEGT. This record belongs to a study of cytotoxic CD8 clonotypes in ibrutinib-treated CLL. Study-wide background: Samples averaged approximately 250,000 productive templates and around 91,000 productive rearrangements.

Profiling relied on immunoSEQ multiplex PCR, and the TCRdb table lists in-frame clones only, not all of them. The profile shows some 200,000 clones, 70% of them singletons. Findings and limits, study-wide: Baseline values of clonality outstripped age-matched healthy donors and followed circulating CD8+ T-cell counts. Under therapy, public clonotypes either contracted or stayed stable, and they were uncommon. Clonality rose at ibrutinib response, held steady in sustained remission, and fell toward baseline at progression.

The genes are TRBV6-1 and TRBJ2-3, with a tentative D call TRBD1 (5 bases). The sample in question was PBMCs, obtained after 12 months of ibrutinib treatment. This clonotype was obtained from a human donor with chronic lymphocytic leukemia. CDR3: CASSEEPGSTDTQYF. The CDR3 DNA reads TGTGCCAGCAGTGAAGAACCAGGGAGCACAGATACGCAGTATTTT.